This T cell receptor beta chain emerged from a study of cytomegalovirus exposure and HLA in healthy donors. The study, taken as a whole, reports: Later on, analysis showed that most CMV-associated TCR beta chains appeared to be HLA-restricted. The likely origin of a cluster of highly shared sequence variants was a sequencing artifact. The study recorded 150 to 200 TCR beta chains that were cytomegalovirus-associated.

The V and J ends lost 9 bases and 0 bases respectively, with 9 bases between them. This CDR3 comprises 14 residues. From germline, CDR1 is SNHLY and CDR2 FYNNEI. With 60 Vbeta and 13 Jbeta primers, the PCR was carried out. Here immunoSEQ multiplex PCR was the method, and the copy in TCRdb shows in-frame clones only, minus some. This table has approximately 130,000 clones, 87% appearing once. About this clone: No antigen is known for it.

The TCR comes from a woman aged 30 to 39 in good health and CMV-seronegative. Sequenced input: PBMCs. This chain links TRBV2 with TRBJ1-6, with D hard to call. In DNA form, the CDR3 reads TGTGCCAGTAGAGATTTCTCCTATAATTCACCCCTCCACTTT. This codes for CASRDFSYNSPLHF.